This T cell receptor (beta chain) was recovered during a study of cytomegalovirus exposure and HLA in healthy donors. The CDR3 runs 15 residues. CDR1 and CDR2 (germline): MNHEY, SVGAGI. The trim removed 10 bases at V and 0 bases at J, leaving 9 bases unmatched. As regards this clone: Its cognate antigen is unknown.

The PCR contained 60 Vbeta and 13 Jbeta primers. Here immunoSEQ multiplex PCR was the method, and the copy in TCRdb shows in-frame clones only, minus some. The repertoire holds about 210,000 clones, roughly 86% seen once, with roughly 3.1% in the top ten. Whole-study results and caveats: TCR beta sequences numbering roughly 18,000 were associated with HLA alleles at 0.05 false discovery rate in a later analysis. Earlier results showed most TCR beta V segments being productive about 87% or about 30% of the time. An ancestry cluster, one associated with Asian ancestry, reportedly showed fewer N-insertions than the approximately 700-donor mean in a later analysis.

The chain has TRBV6-5 and TRBJ2-7, with 10 bases matching TRBD1. The sequencing input was PBMCs. This receptor was identified in a man aged 40-49 years in good health and CMV-seropositive. The CDR3 DNA reads TGTGCCATCAGGGGACAGGGGTCGAGCTCCTACGAGCAGTACTTC. It encodes CAIRGQGSSSYEQYF.